Listed below are T cell receptor beta chains from one sample, sequenced in a study of regulatory T cells in long-lasting Graves disease. A single record per CDR3 protein comes from TCRdb applying MiXCR to the multiplex PCR reads. The sample has 500,000 to 700,000 distinct CDR3 sequences; 30% are singletons. Material: peripheral blood mononuclear cells (PBMCs), obtained when the disease was refractory, from a patient treated with antithyroid drugs. Receptors were obtained from a female donor with Graves disease. Each CDR3 is given with its conserved first and last residue. The order of the fields is clone size, V gene, D gene, J gene, CDR3 protein, CDR3 DNA. D genes are given only for firm matches. Only part of the rows carry a size: once, few, many, or a class if the clone is expanded.

-,TRBV20-1,-,TRBJ1-1,CSARADGGGETEAFF,TGCAGTGCTAGAGCTGACGGGGGAGGGGAGACTGAAGCTTTCTTT
-,TRBV10-3,-,TRBJ1-3,CAIAGSGAVGNTIYF,TGTGCCATCGCCGGGTCAGGGGCGGTTGGCAACACCATATATTTT
few,TRBV5-1,TRBD1,TRBJ1-1,CASSTRTGGANTEAFF,TGCGCCAGCAGCACCCGGACAGGGGGCGCAAACACTGAAGCTTTCTTT
few,TRBV27,-,TRBJ2-6,CASSPESTGANVLTF,TGTGCCAGCAGCCCCGAGTCGACTGGGGCCAACGTCCTGACTTTC
few,TRBV7-3,-,TRBJ2-5,CASSLGPAETQYF,TGTGCCAGCAGCTTAGGGCCAGCAGAGACCCAGTACTTC
-,TRBV4-2,TRBD1,TRBJ1-6,CASSLVPGQGLHSPLHF,TGTGCCAGCAGCCTTGTACCGGGACAGGGATTGCATTCACCCCTCCACTTT
many,TRBV12-3/TRBV12-4,-,TRBJ1-5,CASSLGRANQPQHF,TGTGCCAGCAGTTTAGGCAGGGCAAATCAGCCCCAGCATTTT
-,TRBV29-1,-,TRBJ1-3,CSVESRDSGNTIYF,TGCAGCGTTGAATCCAGGGACTCTGGAAACACCATATATTTT
many,TRBV11-3,-,TRBJ2-5,CASSPSTAETQYF,TGTGCCAGCAGCCCCTCGACGGCAGAGACCCAGTACTTC
-,TRBV20-1,TRBD1,TRBJ2-7,CSARDLWDRGSYEQYF,TGCAGTGCTAGAGATTTGTGGGACAGGGGTAGCTACGAGCAGTACTTC
many,TRBV2,-,TRBJ1-5,CASSEALSRDQPQHF,TGTGCCAGCAGTGAAGCGCTGTCTAGAGATCAGCCCCAGCATTTT
many,TRBV6-5,-,TRBJ1-1,CASSYTLANTEAFF,TGTGCCAGCAGTTACACGTTAGCGAACACTGAAGCTTTCTTT
-,TRBV12-3/TRBV12-4,-,TRBJ2-2,CASRVYTGELFF,TGTGCCAGCAGGGTTTACACCGGGGAGCTGTTTTTT
many,TRBV2,-,TRBJ1-2,CASRDSDNYGYTF,TGTGCCAGCAGGGACAGTGATAACTATGGCTACACCTTC
many,TRBV12-3/TRBV12-4,-,TRBJ2-7,CASRSTGLGEQYF,TGTGCCAGCCGGTCAACAGGGTTGGGCGAGCAGTACTTC
many,TRBV2,TRBD1,TRBJ1-5,CASSDDRANQPQHF,TGTGCCAGCAGCGATGACAGGGCCAATCAGCCCCAGCATTTT
many,TRBV28,-,TRBJ1-1,CASTKTGPEAFF,TGTGCCAGCACCAAGACAGGCCCTGAAGCTTTCTTT
few,TRBV2,-,TRBJ1-4,CASSPGTRGRSGEKLFF,TGTGCCAGCAGCCCAGGGACGAGGGGACGCTCTGGGGAAAAACTGTTTTTT
-,TRBV28,-,TRBJ1-6,CAVARNSPLHF,TGTGCGGTAGCGAGAAATTCACCCCTCCACTTT
-,TRBV20-1,TRBD2,TRBJ2-7,CSASPGLAGVIVHEQYF,TGCAGTGCTAGCCCGGGACTAGCGGGAGTAATCGTCCACGAGCAGTACTTC
-,TRBV20-1,TRBD1,TRBJ2-3,CSASHGATGGTDTQYF,TGCAGTGCTAGCCACGGGGCGACAGGGGGCACAGATACGCAGTATTTT
few,TRBV7-9,-,TRBJ1-1,CASSQNTGTEAFF,TGTGCCAGCAGCCAGAATACCGGAACTGAAGCTTTCTTT
-,TRBV19,TRBD1,TRBJ1-6,CASTGGARDNSPLHF,TGTGCCAGCACAGGGGGGGCACGGGATAATTCACCCCTCCACTTT
-,TRBV11-2,-,TRBJ2-7,CASSLDLGLGEQYF,TGTGCCAGCAGCTTAGATTTGGGGCTCGGCGAGCAGTACTTC
-,TRBV29-1,-,TRBJ1-2,CSVGAINYGYTF,TGCAGCGTTGGGGCCATTAACTATGGCTACACCTTC
-,TRBV10-3,TRBD1,TRBJ2-7,CAITGTGSYEQYF,TGTGCCATCACCGGGACAGGGAGTTACGAGCAGTACTTC
-,TRBV5-1,-,TRBJ2-7,CASSLEPAVYEQYF,TGCGCCAGCAGCTTGGAGCCAGCTGTCTACGAGCAGTACTTC
-,TRBV29-1,TRBD1,TRBJ1-1,CSELQGVAEAFF,TGCAGCGAATTACAGGGGGTGGCTGAAGCTTTCTTT
few,TRBV6-2/TRBV6-3,-,TRBJ1-2,CASGGAGDYGYTF,TGTGCCAGCGGGGGGGCGGGCGACTATGGCTACACCTTC
-,TRBV30,-,TRBJ1-2,CAWSYVSGNYGYTF,TGTGCCTGGAGTTATGTGTCTGGGAATTATGGCTACACCTTC
-,TRBV11-2,-,TRBJ2-7,CASSLVGPAYEQYF,TGTGCCAGCAGCTTAGTTGGGCCGGCCTACGAGCAGTACTTC
-,TRBV28,-,TRBJ1-2,CASSQELDYGYTF,TGTGCCAGCAGCCAAGAGTTGGACTATGGCTACACCTTC
few,TRBV3-1,-,TRBJ2-7,CASSQDLRGLSYEQYF,TGTGCCAGCAGCCAAGATCTCAGGGGACTCTCCTACGAGCAGTACTTC
-,TRBV5-1,-,TRBJ2-2,CASRLLDRPGELFF,TGCGCCAGCAGGTTGCTAGATAGACCGGGGGAGCTGTTTTTT
many,TRBV6-1,-,TRBJ1-1,CASSAVKIVNTEAFF,TGTGCCAGCAGTGCCGTCAAAATAGTGAACACTGAAGCTTTCTTT
-,TRBV5-1,-,TRBJ1-4,CASSLGAIATNEKLFF,TGCGCCAGCAGCTTGGGAGCTATTGCAACTAATGAAAAACTGTTTTTT
-,TRBV7-2,-,TRBJ1-1,CASSLGELGTEAFF,TGTGCCAGCAGCTTAGGAGAGTTGGGCACTGAAGCTTTCTTT
-,TRBV5-1,TRBD1,TRBJ1-4,CASSLRTGPGKEFF,TGCGCCAGCAGCTTGCGGACAGGGCCGGGAAAGGAGTTTTTT
few,TRBV6-5,-,TRBJ2-2,CASSYAGWTGELFF,TGTGCCAGCAGTTACGCAGGGTGGACCGGGGAGCTGTTTTTT
-,TRBV27,-,TRBJ1-1,CASSFVTPRDTEAFF,TGTGCCAGCAGTTTTGTCACACCGAGGGACACTGAAGCTTTCTTT
-,TRBV3-1,TRBD2,TRBJ2-1,CASSPLTSGIYNEQFF,TGTGCCAGCAGCCCTCTAACTAGCGGGATCTACAATGAGCAGTTCTTC
-,TRBV7-2,-,TRBJ1-4,CASSPRGGFEKLFF,TGTGCCAGCAGCCCGAGGGGCGGATTTGAAAAACTGTTTTTT
-,TRBV7-2,TRBD2,TRBJ2-1,CASSISGRTVDEQFF,TGTGCCAGCAGCATTAGCGGGAGGACGGTGGATGAGCAGTTCTTC
-,TRBV14,-,TRBJ1-1,CASSQVRGRGPAFF,TGTGCCAGCAGCCAAGTCAGGGGCAGGGGCCCAGCTTTCTTT
many,TRBV12-3/TRBV12-4,-,TRBJ2-7,CASSFRAAVGQYF,TGTGCCAGCAGTTTTCGGGCGGCGGTGGGGCAGTACTTC
many,TRBV20-1,TRBD1,TRBJ2-5,CSAPQGALETQYF,TGCAGTGCTCCTCAGGGGGCGCTTGAGACCCAGTACTTC
few,TRBV6-5,-,TRBJ2-7,CASSFLESYEQYF,TGTGCCAGCAGTTTCCTAGAATCCTACGAGCAGTACTTC
few,TRBV6-1,TRBD1,TRBJ1-5,CASRRTGVRNQPQHF,TGTGCCAGCAGACGGACAGGGGTACGGAATCAGCCCCAGCATTTT
few,TRBV19,-,TRBJ1-2,CASSISWQGDSYGYTF,TGTGCCAGTAGTATTTCGTGGCAGGGTGACTCTTATGGCTACACCTTC
-,TRBV11-2,-,TRBJ1-2,CASSLVTGRGYTF,TGTGCCAGCAGCTTAGTAACGGGTCGTGGCTACACCTTC